One sample yielded the 15 T cell receptor beta chains listed below, sequenced in a study of blood T cell repertoires in COVID-19. Produced via immunoSEQ multiplex PCR; TCRdb's table is partial and in-frame only. This sample has around 450,000 clones; roughly 91% occur once, and the top ten carry about 0.6%. Material for sequencing was PBMCs or T cells enriched from blood (not recorded which). These receptors were taken from a man younger than 30 who had recovered from COVID-19.

In DNA, the CDR3 is TGTGCCACCAGGACAGTCCCTAATGAAAAACTGTTTTTT. Its protein is CATRTVPNEKLFF. This chain links TRBV10-3 with TRBJ1-4; maybe TRBD1 (6 bases). Germline CDR1 reads ENHRY; CDR2 reads SYGVKD. Trimming removed 10 bases from V and 3 bases from J, with 12 bases in between. The CDR3 spans 13 residues.

This clone was observed a handful of times. This chain connects TRBV20-1 to TRBJ1-5; weak D call: TRBD1 (6 bases). Looked up from germline, CDR1 is DFQATT and CDR2 is SNEGSKA (reference sequence). This CDR3 region has 14 residues. The germline V and J ends were trimmed by 3 bases and 4 bases, with 13 bases remaining between them. CDR3 residues: CSASGQINNQPQHF. In DNA, the CDR3 is TGCAGTGCTAGTGGACAGATCAATAATCAGCCCCAGCATTTT.

V and J are TRBV9 and TRBJ2-1; 8 bases agree with TRBD1. The germline V gene encodes CDR1 SGDLS and CDR2 YYNGEE. The CDR3 loop spans 15 amino acids. J was trimmed by 6 bases and V by 0 bases; bases with no gene match: 5. The CDR3 region is CASSVAPGGVNEQFF. CDR3 nucleotides: TGTGCCAGCAGCGTAGCGCCAGGGGGCGTCAATGAGCAGTTCTTC.

V usage is TRBV7-9 and J usage is TRBJ1-4; D is undetermined. The germline V gene encodes CDR1 SEHNR and CDR2 FQNEAQ (reference sequence). This CDR3 has 16 amino acids. Trimming stripped 1 base from V and 7 bases from J, with 16 bases between. The chain's CDR3 is CASSLVAPLVGEKLFF. CDR3 DNA: TGTGCCAGCAGCTTAGTAGCACCTCTCGTGGGTGAAAAACTGTTTTTT.

The chain recombines TRBV10-3 with TRBJ1-1; unclear D gene. The V gene lost 2 bases and the J gene lost 3 bases, with 7 bases spanning the gap. Per the germline V gene, CDR1 is ENHRY and CDR2 is SYGVKD. The CDR3 totals 13 residues. The chain's CDR3 is CAISEDRDTEAFF. The CDR3, as DNA: TGTGCCATCAGTGAGGATCGGGACACTGAAGCTTTCTTT.

The chain links TRBV25-1 to TRBJ2-1, with a tentative D call TRBD1 (5 bases). The V and J ends lost 7 bases and 0 bases respectively, with 16 bases between them. CDR3 length: 16 residues. Germline CDR1 is MGHDK and CDR2 is SYGVNS. CDR3 sequence reads: CASTGLGRISYNEQFF. As DNA, the CDR3 is TGTGCCAGCACCGGCCTGGGGCGGATCTCCTACAATGAGCAGTTCTTC. The full variable domain, with the rest looked up from reference TRBV25-1 and TRBJ2-1, is EADIYQTPRYLVIGTGKKITLECSQTMGHDKMYWYQQDPGMELHLIHYSYGVNSTEKGDLSSESTVSRIRTEHFPLTLESARPSHTSQYLCASTGLGRISYNEQFFGPGTRLTVL.

The chain carries TRBV28 and TRBJ2-1, with TRBD2 identical over 8 bases. CDR3 length equals 15 residues. V lost 5 bases and J lost 0; bases outside the gene matches: 3. Per germline, CDR1 MDHEN and CDR2 SYDVKM. The CDR3 DNA reads TGTGCCAGCAGTATTAGCGGGAACTCCTACAATGAGCAGTTCTTC. Its protein is CASSISGNSYNEQFF. Filled out from reference TRBV28 and TRBJ2-1, the complete variable domain reads DVKVTQSSRYLVKRTGEKVFLECVQDMDHENMFWYRQDPGLGLRLIYFSYDVKMKEKGDIPEGYSVSREKKERFSLILESASTNQTSMYLCASSISGNSYNEQFFGPGTRLTVL.

This clone has just a few counts. V and J are TRBV28 and TRBJ2-2, with TRBD2 matching 11 bases. Trimming removed 5 bases from V and 2 bases from J; junction bases left unmatched: 7. Germline assignment: CDR1 MDHEN and CDR2 SYDVKM. The CDR3 is 17 amino acids. The CDR3 nucleotides read TGTGCCAGCAGTCCCTTAGGGACTAGCGGCAACACCGGGGAGCTGTTTTTT. Translating it yields CASSPLGTSGNTGELFF.

V usage is TRBV11-2 and J usage is TRBJ2-7; D ambiguous. The CDR3 sequence is 13 residues long. Trimming left V 1 base short and J 3 bases short, with 7 bases between. Per the germline V gene, CDR1 is SGHAT and CDR2 is FQNNGV. As DNA, the CDR3 is TGTGCCAGCAGCTTAGCCTCTAACTACGAGCAGTACTTC. It yields the protein CASSLASNYEQYF.

The CDR3 DNA reads TGTGCCAGCTGGGCAGGGGCCCGGATCGGCTATGGCTACACCTTC. Amino acid sequence: CASWAGARIGYGYTF. The V call is TRBV25-1, the J call TRBJ1-2, with a possible D match to TRBD1 (6 bases). The CDR3 runs to 15 residues. Looked up from germline, CDR1 is MGHDK and CDR2 is SYGVNS. Between the trimmed V and J ends, which lost 8 bases and 4 bases, there was a span of 20 bases.

The chain has TRBV28 and TRBJ1-6; 9 positions match TRBD1. CDR3 length: 17 residues. V lost 7 bases and J lost 2; bases outside the gene matches: 9. The germline V gene has CDR1 MDHEN and CDR2 SYDVKM. CDR3 sequence reads: CASNEVTGGPYNSPLHF. The CDR3 nucleotides are TGTGCCAGCAACGAGGTCACAGGGGGCCCCTATAATTCACCCCTCCACTTT.

This clone was seen a single time. DNA of the CDR3: TGTGCCAGCCGTGAACGCATGCGGGCCCGCGGCTACACCTTC. As protein: CASRERMRARGYTF. The chain combines TRBV27 with TRBJ1-2, with no clear D. Trimming cost V 8 bases and J 8 bases, with 21 bases left between them. Germline assignment: CDR1 MNHEY and CDR2 SMNVEV (reference sequence). This CDR3 comprises 14 residues.

The chain carries TRBV5-4 and TRBJ2-6, with D possibly TRBD2 on 6 matching bases. The germline gives CDR1 SGHNT, CDR2 YYREEE (reference sequence). Trimming cost V 0 bases and J 11 bases, with 15 bases left between them. This CDR3 is built from 15 residues. CDR3 sequence: CASSLGAPGDDVLTF. The CDR3 DNA sequence: TGTGCCAGCAGCTTGGGGGCACCGGGGGACGACGTCCTGACTTTC.

The chain uses TRBV25-1 and TRBJ2-1, with D tentatively TRBD1 (6 bases). The germline V gene encodes CDR1 MGHDK and CDR2 SYGVNS. The CDR3 sequence is 11 residues long. V shed 6 bases and J shed 6 bases, with 6 bases lying between them. The CDR3 protein is CASRGGNEQFF. The CDR3 nucleotides are TGTGCCAGCAGAGGGGGCAATGAGCAGTTCTTC.

The J gene is TRBJ2-3, the V gene TRBV11-2, with 16 positions matching TRBD2. Germline loops: CDR1 SGHAT, CDR2 FQNNGV. The CDR3 runs 16 residues. The J segment lost 6 bases and the V segment lost 5 bases, leaving 5 bases of the junction unmatched. CDR3 nucleotide sequence: TGTGCCAGCAGCCTCGGGACTAGCGGGAGGGGGGATACGCAGTATTTT. Amino acid sequence: CASSLGTSGRGDTQYF. The variable domain in full, completed from reference TRBV11-2 and TRBJ2-3, reads EAGVAQSPRYKIIEKRQSVAFWCNPISGHATLYWYQQILGQGPKLLIQFQNNGVVDDSQLPKDRFSAERLKGVDSTLKIQPAKLEDSAVYLCASSLGTSGRGDTQYFGPGTRLTVL.